These 13 T cell receptor beta chains came from one sample sequenced in a study of response to subunit inactivated influenza vaccine. TCRdb recomputed calls from the RT-PCR reads with MiXCR, one row per CDR3 protein. The top ten hold approximately 10% of the sample, which has about 780,000 distinct CDR3 sequences, about 18% seen once. The sample in question was PBMCs from blood, obtained more than 4 days after vaccination. These receptors were collected from a man between 50 and 59 years old who received an inactivated influenza vaccine.

The rearrangement joins TRBV25-1 to TRBJ2-5; possible D gene TRBD1, 7 bases. The CDR3 totals 15 residues. The V and J ends lost 3 bases and 5 bases respectively, with 16 bases between them. Germline CDR1 reads MGHDK; CDR2 reads SYGVNS. CDR3: CASSEHEGAGETQYF. The CDR3 nucleotides read TGTGCCAGCAGTGAGCATGAGGGGGCGGGGGAGACCCAGTACTTC.

This clonotype was observed once. J is TRBJ2-2 and V is TRBV15; 8 bases align to TRBD1. Losses at the gene ends were 4 bases for V and 4 bases for J; bases not matched to a gene: 8. The CDR3 is made up of 16 amino acids. From germline, CDR1 is LNHNV and CDR2 YYDKDF (reference sequence). The chain's CDR3 is CATSIRGQGPTGELFF. CDR3 in DNA: TGTGCCACCAGCATCCGAGGACAGGGCCCCACCGGGGAGCTGTTTTTT.

There are many counts of this clonotype. The V call is TRBV7-6, the J call TRBJ2-5, with 8 bases matching TRBD2. This CDR3 has 16 residues. J gave up 2 bases and V 1 base, and 6 bases lay outside the gene matches. Germline V CDR1 and CDR2: SGHVS, FNYEAQ. The CDR3 DNA sequence: TGTGCCAGCAGCTTAGTATCTAGCGGGTCGCAAGAGACCCAGTACTTC. Its protein product is CASSLVSSGSQETQYF.

This chain joins TRBV4-2 and TRBJ2-7; D remains ambiguous. Trimming left V 1 base short and J 1 base short, with 11 bases between. Germline values: CDR1 LGHNA, CDR2 YNFKEQ. This CDR3 is built from 15 residues. This CDR3 reads CASSQAGTNSYEQYF. The DNA of the CDR3 is TGTGCCAGCAGCCAAGCAGGCACAAATTCCTACGAGCAGTACTTC.

This clonotype was seen more than once but under ten times. This rearrangement joins TRBV5-6 to TRBJ2-6; no firm D call. CDR3 length: 13 residues. The V end was cut by 0 bases, the J end by 11 bases, with 9 bases between. Germline CDR1 and CDR2: SGHDT and YYEEEE. The CDR3 sequence is CASSLGQIDVLTF. CDR3 sequence (DNA): TGTGCCAGCAGCTTGGGTCAGATCGACGTCCTGACTTTC.

This clonotype was counted ten times or more. This chain connects TRBV2 to TRBJ2-5; 9 nucleotides match TRBD2. With 6 bases clipped from V and 3 bases from J, the junction kept 2 bases outside the gene matches. The CDR3 is 13 residues long. The germline V gene encodes CDR1 SNHLY and CDR2 FYNNEI. The CDR3 protein is CASRRLAEETQYF. CDR3 bases: TGTGCCAGCAGAAGACTAGCGGAAGAGACCCAGTACTTC.

This clonotype appeared a few times. This rearrangement joins TRBV20-1 to TRBJ2-1, with D uncertain. Trimming cost V 3 bases and J 9 bases, with 12 bases left between them. The CDR3 is 12 amino acids. CDR1 and CDR2 (germline): DFQATT, SNEGSKA (reference sequence). CDR3 DNA sequence: TGCAGTGCTAGCGGAGCCCGGCTTGAGCAGTTCTTC. This encodes CSASGARLEQFF.

The chain employs TRBV3-1 and TRBJ1-6; no firm D call. Trimming stripped 4 bases from V and 9 bases from J, with 13 bases between. CDR3 length equals 14 residues. CDR1 is LGHDT and CDR2 is YNNKEL in the germline V gene (reference sequence). DNA of the CDR3: TGTGCCAGCAGCCGCTTTGGGGTTGGTTCACCCCTCCACTTT. Translated, it gives CASSRFGVGSPLHF.

This clonotype was seen more than once but under ten times. J is TRBJ2-3 and V is TRBV12-3 or TRBV12-4; 11 bases fit TRBD2. This CDR3 region has 16 residues. The V segment lost 7 bases and the J segment 4 bases; nucleotides outside the gene matches: 10. CDR3 sequence reads: CASILTSGRVADTQYF. The CDR3 region has the DNA TGTGCCAGCATCCTAACTAGCGGGAGAGTTGCAGATACGCAGTATTTT.

A few counts support this clonotype. The V call is TRBV10-3, the J call TRBJ2-7; D is perhaps TRBD2 (5 bases). CDR1 and CDR2 (germline): ENHRY, SYGVKD. V shed 6 bases and J shed 5 bases, with 14 bases lying between them. This CDR3 has 13 amino acids. The CDR3 loop is CAIREGLLNEQYF. Here the CDR3 DNA reads TGTGCCATCAGAGAGGGATTGCTAAACGAGCAGTACTTC.

This clonotype was seen more than once but under ten times. The gene calls are TRBV18 and TRBJ2-7, with 9 bases fitting TRBD1. Trimming at V came to 0 bases and at J to 2 bases, leaving 2 bases not matched to a gene. Germline-derived CDR1 and CDR2 are KGHSH and LQKENI. This CDR3 spans 15 amino acids. The CDR3 reads CASSPPGTGTYEQYF. In DNA form, the CDR3 reads TGTGCCAGCTCACCACCCGGGACAGGGACCTACGAGCAGTACTTC.

This clonotype showed up many times. The chain couples TRBV20-1 to TRBJ2-7, with 8 bases that match TRBD2. The CDR3 consists of 14 residues. V gave up 0 bases and J gave up 2 bases; unmatched junction bases: 3. Germline V gene lookup returns CDR1 DFQATT and CDR2 SNEGSKA (reference sequence). This CDR3 reads CSARDLAGAYEQYF. The CDR3 coding sequence is TGCAGTGCTAGAGATCTAGCGGGTGCCTACGAGCAGTACTTC.

This clonotype was counted only a few times. This chain uses TRBV4-3 with TRBJ1-2; the match to TRBD1 covers 9 bases. CDR1 and CDR2 from the germline V gene are LGHNA and YSLEER. Trimming cost V 4 bases and J 5 bases; bases outside gene matches: 8. The CDR3 sequence is 15 residues long. The CDR3: CASSPGQGYVYGYTF. The CDR3 nucleotides read TGCGCCAGCAGCCCGGGACAGGGATATGTATATGGCTACACCTTC.